Given below is one TCR beta chain in context. Generated by immunoSEQ multiplex PCR, the TCRdb table keeps only in-frame clones and is missing some. The sample has 30,000 to 35,000 clones, approximately 86% seen once. These data come from a study of blood T cell repertoires in COVID-19. Study background: Samples taken during acute and convalescent COVID-19 were collected in the United States, Italy and Spain.

CDR3 size: 14 residues. Germline V gene sequence: CDR1 SGDLS, CDR2 YYNGEE. V was trimmed by 0 bases and J by 2 bases, leaving 7 bases between them. Sequenced input: peripheral blood. The sequence was collected from an older woman with active COVID-19. This chain uses TRBV9 with TRBJ2-3; unclear D gene. The CDR3 DNA follows: TGTGCCAGCAGCGTAGCTACTAACACAGATACGCAGTATTTT. Its protein product is CASSVATNTDTQYF.